The 11 T cell receptor beta chains below come from one sample, sequenced in a study of shared clonotypes between healthy human individuals. Measured with immunoSEQ multiplex PCR; TCRdb has only the in-frame clones, and not every one. There are nearly 2 million clones in the sample; about 95% occur only once, and 1.2% lies in the top ten. Naivety among CD8 cells was defined by CD45RO negativity and positive CCR7 selection, thereby excluding terminally differentiated effector memory CD45RA+ cells. Sequencing was done on a sample of naive CD8+ T cells sorted from blood. The receptors stem from a man in his late teens or twenties in good health.

As to this clone: Within the sample, other DNA sequences also encode this same CDR3. The CDR3 region has the DNA TGTGCCAGCAGTTTAGGTAGGAGGGATACGCAGTATTTT. Amino acids: CASSLGRRDTQYF. The chain links TRBV28 to TRBJ2-3, with D perhaps matching TRBD2 (5 bases). This CDR3 comprises 13 residues. CDR1 is MDHEN, CDR2 SYDVKM, per germline. The V gene lost 2 bases and the J gene lost 6 bases, with 9 bases spanning the gap.

This sequence joins TRBV28 and TRBJ2-7; D gene uncertain. CDR1 is MDHEN, CDR2 SYDVKM, per germline. CDR3 size: 14 residues. Trimming shortened V by 5 bases and J by 0 bases, and 11 bases separated the two germline ends. CDR3 nucleotide sequence: TGTGCCAGCAGTCCCCGGTTGAGCTCCTACGAGCAGTACTTC. Protein: CASSPRLSSYEQYF.

The rearrangement joins TRBV19 to TRBJ1-1; possible D gene TRBD1, 6 bases. Trimming took 7 bases from V and 4 from J, leaving 13 bases between them. The CDR3 length is 13 residues. Per the germline V gene, CDR1 is LNHDA and CDR2 is SQIVND (reference sequence). This CDR3 is CASTETGTTEAFF. CDR3 sequence (DNA): TGTGCCAGTACTGAAACAGGGACCACTGAAGCTTTCTTT.

V gene TRBV7-9 combines with J gene TRBJ1-1, with D perhaps TRBD1 (5 bases). Germline V CDR1 and CDR2: SEHNR, FQNEAQ (reference sequence). The CDR3 has 16 amino acids. Trimming left V 3 bases short and J 6 bases short, with 20 bases between. CDR3 DNA sequence: TGTGCCAGCAGCTTCGGATCCCTAGGGCTGGGGGCTGAAGCTTTCTTT. Amino acid sequence: CASSFGSLGLGAEAFF.

This chain's CDR3 is CSVEPSGRNYEQYF. The DNA of the CDR3 is TGCAGCGTTGAGCCTAGCGGGAGAAACTACGAGCAGTACTTC. The chain has TRBV29-1 and TRBJ2-7, with 10 nucleotides matching TRBD2. CDR1 is SQVTM, CDR2 ANQGSEA, per germline. The V and J ends lost 3 bases and 3 bases, in that order; junction bases with no gene match: 5. The CDR3 extends over 14 amino acids.

Notes on this clone: Distinct nucleotide sequences in the sample also encode this CDR3. The chain uses TRBV28 and TRBJ2-7; D might be TRBD1 or TRBD2, each matching 5 bases. CDR1 and CDR2 (germline): MDHEN, SYDVKM. V was trimmed by 2 bases and J by 0 bases, leaving 8 bases between them. The CDR3 loop spans 14 amino acids. CDR3 nucleotide sequence: TGTGCCAGCAGTTTAGAGGGGAGCTCCTACGAGCAGTACTTC. Translated, it gives CASSLEGSSYEQYF.

The V and J genes are TRBV30 and TRBJ2-7; 8 bases fit TRBD2. The V gene's germline CDR1 is GTSNPN and CDR2 SVGIG (reference sequence). Trimming took 5 bases from V and 5 from J; bases not matched to a gene: 8. The CDR3 length is 13 residues. Here the CDR3 reads CAWGREGQNEQYF. DNA of the CDR3: TGTGCCTGGGGCCGGGAGGGCCAGAACGAGCAGTACTTC.

The chain joins TRBV10-3 to TRBJ2-1; 9 positions match TRBD1. Germline V gene sequence: CDR1 ENHRY, CDR2 SYGVKD. The J segment lost 8 bases and the V segment lost 8 bases, leaving 7 bases of the junction unmatched. The CDR3 loop spans 13 amino acids. DNA for the CDR3: TGTGCCATCGGGGGGACAGGGAGGGATGAGCAGTTCTTC. Translated, it gives CAIGGTGRDEQFF.

The rearrangement joins TRBV30 to TRBJ2-1; perhaps TRBD2 as D (5 bases). This CDR3 is built from 13 residues. Germline CDR1 reads GTSNPN; CDR2 reads SVGIG (reference sequence). Trimming removed 4 bases at V and 6 bases at J, with 13 bases between. The CDR3 region is CAWKFMGSNEQFF. CDR3 DNA: TGTGCCTGGAAGTTTATGGGGAGCAATGAGCAGTTCTTC.

The V call is TRBV10-1, the J call TRBJ2-5; D possibly corresponds to TRBD1 (5 bases). This CDR3 is 14 amino acids long. Per the germline V gene, CDR1 is WNHNN and CDR2 is SYGVQD (reference sequence). V was shortened by 3 bases and J by 5 bases, with 13 bases between the two germline ends. The CDR3 loop reads CASSESQGWETQYF. The CDR3 region has the DNA TGCGCCAGCAGTGAATCCCAGGGATGGGAGACCCAGTACTTC.

The rearrangement joins TRBV9 to TRBJ2-7; D might be TRBD1 (6 bases). Looked up from germline, CDR1 is SGDLS and CDR2 is YYNGEE. The CDR3 contains 16 residues. Trimming pared 0 bases from V and 3 bases from J, leaving 16 bases between. This CDR3 reads CASSVGNEQGFYEQYF. Here the CDR3 DNA reads TGTGCCAGCAGCGTAGGGAACGAGCAGGGGTTCTACGAGCAGTACTTC.